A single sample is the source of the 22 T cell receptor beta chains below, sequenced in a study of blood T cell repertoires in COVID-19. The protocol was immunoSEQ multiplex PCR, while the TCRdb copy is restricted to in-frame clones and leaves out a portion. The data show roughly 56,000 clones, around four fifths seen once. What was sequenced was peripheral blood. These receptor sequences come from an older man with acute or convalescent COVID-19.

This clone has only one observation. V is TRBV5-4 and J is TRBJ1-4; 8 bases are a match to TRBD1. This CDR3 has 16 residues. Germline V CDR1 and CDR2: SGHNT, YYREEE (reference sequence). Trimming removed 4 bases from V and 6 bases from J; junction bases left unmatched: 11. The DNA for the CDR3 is TGTGCCAGCAGCACGGCCCCGGGACAGGTTTATGAAAAACTGTTTTTT. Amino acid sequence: CASSTAPGQVYEKLFF.

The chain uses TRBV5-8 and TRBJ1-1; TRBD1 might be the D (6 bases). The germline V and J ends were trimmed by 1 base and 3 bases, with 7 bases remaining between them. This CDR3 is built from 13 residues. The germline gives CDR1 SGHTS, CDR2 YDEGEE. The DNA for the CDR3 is TGTGCCAGCAGCTTGAACAGGGACACTGAAGCTTTCTTT. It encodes CASSLNRDTEAFF.

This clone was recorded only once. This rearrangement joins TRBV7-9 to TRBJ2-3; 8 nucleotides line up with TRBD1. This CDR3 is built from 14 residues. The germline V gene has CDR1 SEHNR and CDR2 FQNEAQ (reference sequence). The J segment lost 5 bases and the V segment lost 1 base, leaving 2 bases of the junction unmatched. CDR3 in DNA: TGTGCCAGCAGCTTAGTTGACAGGGGAGATACGCAGTATTTT. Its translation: CASSLVDRGDTQYF.

The CDR3 DNA reads as TGTGCCAGCAGCCCCCGCCCAGGGGGTTCACCCCTCCACTTT. It specifies CASSPRPGGSPLHF. The chain joins TRBV9 to TRBJ1-6; 7 bases map to TRBD1. Germline lookup yields CDR1 SGDLS and CDR2 YYNGEE. This CDR3 contains 14 residues. V trimming: 4 bases; J trimming: 9 bases; junction bases outside the gene matches: 7. Full variable domain (missing parts from reference TRBV9 and TRBJ1-6): DSGVTQTPKHLITATGQRVTLRCSPRSGDLSVYWYQQSLDQGLQFLIQYYNGEERAKGNILERFSAQQFPDLHSELNLSSLELGDSALYFCASSPRPGGSPLHFGNGTRLTVT.

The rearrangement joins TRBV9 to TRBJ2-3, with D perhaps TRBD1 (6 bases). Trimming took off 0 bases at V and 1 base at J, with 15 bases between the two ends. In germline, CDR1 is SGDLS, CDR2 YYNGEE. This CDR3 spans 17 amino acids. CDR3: CASSVAVQGPRTDTQYF. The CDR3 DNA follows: TGTGCCAGCAGCGTAGCCGTACAGGGACCTCGCACAGATACGCAGTATTTT. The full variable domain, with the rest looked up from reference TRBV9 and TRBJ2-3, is DSGVTQTPKHLITATGQRVTLRCSPRSGDLSVYWYQQSLDQGLQFLIQYYNGEERAKGNILERFSAQQFPDLHSELNLSSLELGDSALYFCASSVAVQGPRTDTQYFGPGTRLTVL.

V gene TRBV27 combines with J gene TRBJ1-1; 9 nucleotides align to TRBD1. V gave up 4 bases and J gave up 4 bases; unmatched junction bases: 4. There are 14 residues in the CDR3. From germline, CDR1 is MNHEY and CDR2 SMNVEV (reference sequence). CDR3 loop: CASSWTGDLTEAFF. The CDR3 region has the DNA TGTGCCAGCAGTTGGACAGGGGATCTCACTGAAGCTTTCTTT.

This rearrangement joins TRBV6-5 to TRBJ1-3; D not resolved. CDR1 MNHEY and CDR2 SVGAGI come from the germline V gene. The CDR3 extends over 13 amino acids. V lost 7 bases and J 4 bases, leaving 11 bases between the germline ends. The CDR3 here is CASTSLLGNTIYF. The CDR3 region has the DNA TGTGCCAGCACCTCTCTCCTAGGAAACACCATATATTTT.

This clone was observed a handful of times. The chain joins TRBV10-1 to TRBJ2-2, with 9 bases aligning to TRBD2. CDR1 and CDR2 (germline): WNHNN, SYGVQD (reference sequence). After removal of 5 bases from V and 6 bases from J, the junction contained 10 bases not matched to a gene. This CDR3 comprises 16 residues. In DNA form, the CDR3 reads TGCGCCAGCAGTACAGCCAGCGGGGGGTTCTCCGGGGAGCTGTTTTTT. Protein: CASSTASGGFSGELFF.

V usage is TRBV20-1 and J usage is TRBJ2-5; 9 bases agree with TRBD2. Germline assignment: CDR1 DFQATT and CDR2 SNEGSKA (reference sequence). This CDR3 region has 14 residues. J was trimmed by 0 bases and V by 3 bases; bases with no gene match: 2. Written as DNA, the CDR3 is TGCAGTGCTAGTGCGGGGGGGTACCAAGAGACCCAGTACTTC. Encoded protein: CSASAGGYQETQYF.

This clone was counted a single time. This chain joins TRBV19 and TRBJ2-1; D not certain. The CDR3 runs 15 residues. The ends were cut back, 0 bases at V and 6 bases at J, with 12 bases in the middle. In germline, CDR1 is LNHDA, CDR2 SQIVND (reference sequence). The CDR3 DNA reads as TGTGCCAGTAGTATAGAGGAGTCGCCCCTCAATGAGCAGTTCTTC. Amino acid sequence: CASSIEESPLNEQFF.

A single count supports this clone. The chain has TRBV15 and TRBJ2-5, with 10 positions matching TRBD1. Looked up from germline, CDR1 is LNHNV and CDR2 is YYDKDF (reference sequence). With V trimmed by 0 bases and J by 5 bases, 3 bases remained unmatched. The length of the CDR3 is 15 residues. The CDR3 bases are TGTGCCACCAGCAGAGATGGACAGGGGGGTGAGACCCAGTACTTC. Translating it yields CATSRDGQGGETQYF.

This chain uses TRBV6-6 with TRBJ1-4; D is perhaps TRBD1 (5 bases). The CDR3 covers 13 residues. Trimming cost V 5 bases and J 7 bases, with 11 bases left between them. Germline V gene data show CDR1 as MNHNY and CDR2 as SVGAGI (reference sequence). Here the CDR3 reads CASSTGGGEKLFF. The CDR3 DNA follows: TGTGCCAGCAGTACTGGGGGGGGTGAAAAACTGTTTTTT.

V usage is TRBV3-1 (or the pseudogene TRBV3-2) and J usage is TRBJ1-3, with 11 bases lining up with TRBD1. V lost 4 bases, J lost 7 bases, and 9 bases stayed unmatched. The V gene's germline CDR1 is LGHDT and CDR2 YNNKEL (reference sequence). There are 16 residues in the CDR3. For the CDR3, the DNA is TGTGCCAGCAGCCTGCCAATTCGGACAGGGGGCAACACCATATATTTT. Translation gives CASSLPIRTGGNTIYF.

The CDR3 loop reads CASSLLGETDTQYF. For the CDR3, the DNA is TGTGCCAGCAGCTTGTTGGGAGAAACAGATACGCAGTATTTT. The chain joins TRBV7-3 to TRBJ2-3; a possible D gene is TRBD2 (5 bases). CDR3 length equals 14 residues. CDR1 and CDR2 (germline): SGHTA, FQGTGA. V lost 3 bases to trimming and J lost 3 bases, with 10 bases between them.

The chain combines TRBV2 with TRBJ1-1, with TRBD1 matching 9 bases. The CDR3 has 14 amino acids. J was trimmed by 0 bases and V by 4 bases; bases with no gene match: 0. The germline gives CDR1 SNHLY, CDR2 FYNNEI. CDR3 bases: TGTGCCAGCAGTGGACAGGGGGTGAACACTGAAGCTTTCTTT. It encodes CASSGQGVNTEAFF.

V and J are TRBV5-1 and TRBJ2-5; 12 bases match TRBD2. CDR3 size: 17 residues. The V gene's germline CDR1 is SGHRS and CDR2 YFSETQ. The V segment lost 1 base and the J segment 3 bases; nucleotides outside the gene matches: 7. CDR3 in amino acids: CASSLLLAGGAEETQYF. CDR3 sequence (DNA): TGCGCCAGCAGCTTGTTACTAGCGGGGGGCGCCGAAGAGACCCAGTACTTC.

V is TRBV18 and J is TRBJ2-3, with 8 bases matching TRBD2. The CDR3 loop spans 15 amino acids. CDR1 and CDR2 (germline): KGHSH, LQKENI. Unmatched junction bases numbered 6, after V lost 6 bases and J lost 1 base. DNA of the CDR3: TGTGCCAGCTCCGTGGAACTAGCGGGCACAGATACGCAGTATTTT. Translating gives CASSVELAGTDTQYF.

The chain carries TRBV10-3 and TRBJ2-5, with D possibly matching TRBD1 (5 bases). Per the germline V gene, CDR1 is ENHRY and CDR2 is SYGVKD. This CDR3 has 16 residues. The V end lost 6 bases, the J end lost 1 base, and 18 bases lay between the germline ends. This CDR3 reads CAIRPDQGIAQETQYF. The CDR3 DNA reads TGTGCCATCAGGCCTGATCAGGGAATTGCCCAAGAGACCCAGTACTTC.

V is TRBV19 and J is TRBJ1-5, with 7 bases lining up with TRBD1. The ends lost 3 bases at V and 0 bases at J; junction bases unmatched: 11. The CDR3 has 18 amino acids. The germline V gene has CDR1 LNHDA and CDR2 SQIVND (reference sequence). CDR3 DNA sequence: TGTGCCAGTAGTATTAATTCGGGGACAGCTTATAGCAATCAGCCCCAGCATTTT. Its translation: CASSINSGTAYSNQPQHF.

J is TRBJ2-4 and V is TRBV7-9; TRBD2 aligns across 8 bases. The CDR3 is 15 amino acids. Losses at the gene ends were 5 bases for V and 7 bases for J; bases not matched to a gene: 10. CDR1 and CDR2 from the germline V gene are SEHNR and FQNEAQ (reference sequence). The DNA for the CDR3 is TGTGCCAGCAGCCCAACGGGGACTAGGGCGAACATTCAGTACTTC. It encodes CASSPTGTRANIQYF.

The CDR3 DNA reads TGCGCCAGCAGCTCGCAGGGATGGGGTCCCTACGAGCAGTACTTC. Its translation: CASSSQGWGPYEQYF. The genes are TRBV5-1 and TRBJ2-7; TRBD1 might be the D (5 bases). Trimming removed 3 bases from V and 2 bases from J, with 15 bases in between. The CDR3 runs 15 residues. The germline V gene encodes CDR1 SGHRS and CDR2 YFSETQ.

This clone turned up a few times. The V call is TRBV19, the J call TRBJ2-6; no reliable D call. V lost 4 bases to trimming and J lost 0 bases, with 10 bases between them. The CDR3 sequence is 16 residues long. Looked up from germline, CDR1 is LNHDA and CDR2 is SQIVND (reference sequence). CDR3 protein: CASSNRISSGANVLTF. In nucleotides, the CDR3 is TGTGCCAGTAGTAACCGTATCAGCTCTGGGGCCAACGTCCTGACTTTC.